Listed here are 8 T cell receptor beta chains from one sample, sequenced in a study of cytomegalovirus exposure and HLA in healthy donors. PCR used 60 Vbeta primers and 13 Jbeta primers. TCRdb's table, derived via immunoSEQ multiplex PCR, lists solely in-frame clones and lacks some. Among under 150,000 clones listed, about 74% were seen once. Material for sequencing was PBMCs. The source of these receptors is a woman in her 40s in good health and CMV-seronegative.

The V gene is TRBV5-4, the J gene TRBJ1-1; weak D call: TRBD1 (6 bases). This CDR3 is 16 amino acids long. Germline lookup yields CDR1 SGHNT and CDR2 YYREEE (reference sequence). V was pared by 2 bases and J by 2 bases, with 16 bases between. The CDR3 region is CASSLGGAVSNTEAFF. The CDR3 nucleotides read TGTGCCAGCAGCTTAGGGGGGGCAGTTAGTAACACTGAAGCTTTCTTT.

The chain has TRBV11-2 and TRBJ2-1, with TRBD2 identical over 15 bases. The J segment lost 9 bases and the V segment lost 5 bases, leaving 8 bases of the junction unmatched. This CDR3 spans 16 amino acids. The germline CDR1 and CDR2 sequences are SGHAT and FQNNGV. CDR3 sequence reads: CASSPGLAGGKGEQFF. The CDR3 bases are TGTGCCAGCAGCCCAGGACTAGCGGGAGGGAAGGGTGAGCAGTTCTTC.

The rearrangement links TRBV11-2 to TRBJ1-2; 12 nucleotides agree with TRBD1. Germline CDR1 reads SGHAT; CDR2 reads FQNNGV. The CDR3 totals 15 residues. The J segment lost 4 bases and the V segment lost 3 bases, leaving 3 bases of the junction unmatched. The CDR3: CASSLGQGASYGYTF. CDR3 nucleotide sequence: TGTGCCAGCAGCTTGGGACAGGGGGCGTCCTATGGCTACACCTTC.

This chain connects TRBV11-2 to TRBJ1-1, with D possibly matching TRBD1 (6 bases). The CDR3 spans 15 residues. Germline CDR1 SGHAT, CDR2 FQNNGV. V was clipped by 4 bases and J by 3 bases, with 15 bases between them. The CDR3 DNA follows: TGTGCCAGCAGCTCATTACAGGGAATTCACACTGAAGCTTTCTTT. It translates to CASSSLQGIHTEAFF.

The rearrangement links TRBV6-5 to TRBJ1-5; 10 bases are a match to TRBD1. Germline CDR1 MNHEY, CDR2 SVGAGI. The V gene end was trimmed by 8 bases and the J gene end by 5 bases; junction bases not matched to a gene: 3. The CDR3 loop spans 13 amino acids. As DNA, the CDR3 is TGTGCCAGCGGGGACAGGGGATATCAGCCCCAGCATTTT. This sequence encodes CASGDRGYQPQHF.

The chain carries TRBV2 and TRBJ1-5; tentative D call: TRBD1 (5 bases). V gave up 2 bases and J gave up 7 bases, with 12 bases separating them. The CDR3 is 14 amino acids. Looked up from germline, CDR1 is SNHLY and CDR2 is FYNNEI. The CDR3 DNA reads TGTGCCAGCAGTGAACGACAGAAGGGACAGCCCCAGCATTTT. Its protein product is CASSERQKGQPQHF. The full variable domain, in which reference TRBV2 and TRBJ1-5 provide the parts outside the CDR3, is EPEVTQTPSHQVTQMGQEVILRCVPISNHLYFYWYRQILGQKVEFLVSFYNNEISEKSEIFDDQFSVERPDGSNFTLKIRSTKLEDSAMYFCASSERQKGQPQHFGDGTRLSIL.

In this sample, this clone turned up a few times. The CDR3 region has the DNA TGTGCCAGCAGTGAAGGGTGGGGGCCTAGCACAGATACGCAGTATTTT. This codes for CASSEGWGPSTDTQYF. The chain links TRBV6-1 to TRBJ2-3, with D maybe TRBD1 (6 bases). The CDR3 is 16 residues long. Germline V gene data show CDR1 as MNHNS and CDR2 as SASEGT. Trimming left V 1 base short and J 0 bases short, with 11 bases between.

The V gene is TRBV15, the J gene TRBJ2-7; 7 bases line up with TRBD2. The CDR3 length is 15 residues. The junction had 6 bases not matched to a gene; V was cut back by 0 bases and J by 4 bases. Germline CDR1 LNHNV, CDR2 YYDKDF (reference sequence). The CDR3 loop is CATSREGGSSYEQYF. CDR3 nucleotide sequence: TGTGCCACCAGCAGAGAGGGCGGGAGTAGTTACGAGCAGTACTTC.